Below, 7 T cell receptor beta chains from the same sample are listed, as sequenced in a study of T cells in Graves' hyperthyroidism and ophthalmopathy (dated by TCRdb to about 2019). The library was made by multiplex PCR. TCRdb records Illumina HiSeq 2000 as the sequencer. Amplification of TCR beta CDR3 regions was carried out from RNA transcripts. The TCR CDR3 was subjected to a first round of RT-PCR using the HTBI primer set and the Qiagen OneStep RT-PCR kit. TCRdb reprocessing: public reads trimmed at Q25 with fastp, clones called with MiXCR, in-frame beta chains kept. Under each unique CDR3 protein, matching rows form one entry showing the most common genes and DNA. The sample profile shows 360,000 or so distinct CDR3 sequences; around 15% of them were found once. The top ten clones comprise roughly 19% of the sample. Material: blood. All receptors come from a woman in her sixties with Graves' ophthalmopathy.

This clonotype was counted many times. The CDR3 protein is CASKRGRSYNEQFF. In DNA form, the CDR3 reads TGTGCCAGCAAGCGGGGGAGGTCCTACAATGAGCAGTTCTTC. The chain uses TRBV6-1 and TRBJ2-1; 8 bases line up with TRBD2. Germline lookup yields CDR1 MNHNS and CDR2 SASEGT. J gave up 1 base and V 7 bases, and 3 bases lay outside the gene matches. The CDR3 loop spans 14 amino acids.

This clonotype has a count of ten or more. The V and J genes are TRBV27 and TRBJ1-1; 8 bases agree with TRBD1. There are 16 residues in the CDR3. Germline loops: CDR1 MNHEY, CDR2 SMNVEV (reference sequence). V trimming: 1 base; J trimming: 0 bases; junction bases outside the gene matches: 4. This chain's CDR3 is CASSLLRTGLNTEAFF. The CDR3 DNA follows: TGTGCCAGCAGTTTATTGCGGACAGGGCTGAACACTGAAGCTTTCTTT.

This chain uses TRBV20-1 with TRBJ1-6, with unresolved D. From germline, CDR1 is DFQATT and CDR2 SNEGSKA (reference sequence). The CDR3 extends over 13 amino acids. Trimming removed 2 bases at V and 10 bases at J, with 12 bases between. CDR3 sequence: CSARTWVESPLHF. In DNA, the CDR3 is TGCAGTGCTAGAACCTGGGTTGAATCACCCCTCCACTTT.

The gene calls are TRBV5-6 and TRBJ2-1, with 15 bases aligning to TRBD2. This CDR3 contains 15 residues. Germline V gene lookup returns CDR1 SGHDT and CDR2 YYEEEE. J gave up 8 bases and V 3 bases, and 3 bases lay outside the gene matches. CDR3: CASSYGLAGGDEQFF. DNA for the CDR3: TGTGCCAGCAGCTACGGACTAGCGGGAGGGGATGAGCAGTTCTTC.

The rearrangement uses TRBV24-1 and TRBJ1-5; D remains unclear. CDR3 length: 12 residues. Deletions cut 3 bases from V and 6 bases from J, with 5 bases between. Germline V gives CDR1 KGHDR, CDR2 SFDVKD. Written as DNA, the CDR3 is TGTGCCACCAGTGATCAAGGTCAGCCCCAGCATTTT. Its protein product is CATSDQGQPQHF.

DNA for the CDR3: TGTGCCAGCAGCTATGGACAGTCCTACGAGCAGTACTTC. It yields the protein CASSYGQSYEQYF. The chain uses TRBV27 and TRBJ2-7; possibly TRBD1 for D (6 bases). Germline CDR1 reads MNHEY; CDR2 reads SMNVEV (reference sequence). V was cut by 6 bases and J by 1 base, with 10 bases left in between. The CDR3 consists of 13 residues.

Ten or more counts support this clonotype. The chain has TRBV6-6 and TRBJ1-1; D is perhaps TRBD1 (6 bases). Trimming left V 2 bases short and J 3 bases short, with 7 bases between. Germline CDR1 reads MNHNY; CDR2 reads SVGAGI (reference sequence). This CDR3 has 13 residues. CDR3: CASSYRTDTEAFF. CDR3 bases: TGTGCCAGCAGTTACCGGACAGACACTGAAGCTTTCTTT.